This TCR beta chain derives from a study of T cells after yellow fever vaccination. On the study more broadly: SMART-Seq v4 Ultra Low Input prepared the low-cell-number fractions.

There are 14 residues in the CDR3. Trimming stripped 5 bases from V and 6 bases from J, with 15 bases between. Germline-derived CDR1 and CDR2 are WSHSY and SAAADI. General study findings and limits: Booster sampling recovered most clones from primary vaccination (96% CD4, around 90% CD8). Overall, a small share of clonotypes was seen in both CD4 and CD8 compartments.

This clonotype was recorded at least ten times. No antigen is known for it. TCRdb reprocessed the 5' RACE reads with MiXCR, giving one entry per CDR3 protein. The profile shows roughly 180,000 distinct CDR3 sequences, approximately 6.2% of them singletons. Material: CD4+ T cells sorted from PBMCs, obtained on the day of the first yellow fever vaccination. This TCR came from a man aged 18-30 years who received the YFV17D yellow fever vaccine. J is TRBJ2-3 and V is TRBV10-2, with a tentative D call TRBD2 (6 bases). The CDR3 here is CASSTRREEDTQYF. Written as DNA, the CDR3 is TGCGCCAGCAGTACCCGCAGGGAGGAGGATACGCAGTATTTT.